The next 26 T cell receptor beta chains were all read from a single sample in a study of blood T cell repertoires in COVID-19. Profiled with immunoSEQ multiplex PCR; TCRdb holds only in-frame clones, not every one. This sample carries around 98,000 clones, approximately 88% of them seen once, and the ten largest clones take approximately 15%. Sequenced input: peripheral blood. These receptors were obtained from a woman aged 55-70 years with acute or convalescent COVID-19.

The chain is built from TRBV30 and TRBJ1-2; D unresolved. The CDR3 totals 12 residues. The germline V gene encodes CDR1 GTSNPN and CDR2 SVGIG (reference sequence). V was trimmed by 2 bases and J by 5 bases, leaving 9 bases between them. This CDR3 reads CAWSSPTYGYTF. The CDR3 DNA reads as TGTGCCTGGAGTTCCCCGACATATGGCTACACCTTC.

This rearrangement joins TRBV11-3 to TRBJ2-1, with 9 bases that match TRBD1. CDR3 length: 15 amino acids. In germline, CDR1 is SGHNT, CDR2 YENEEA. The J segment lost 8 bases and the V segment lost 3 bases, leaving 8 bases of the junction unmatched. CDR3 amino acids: CASSFGTGLVDEQFF. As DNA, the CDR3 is TGTGCCAGCAGCTTCGGGACAGGGTTGGTCGATGAGCAGTTCTTC.

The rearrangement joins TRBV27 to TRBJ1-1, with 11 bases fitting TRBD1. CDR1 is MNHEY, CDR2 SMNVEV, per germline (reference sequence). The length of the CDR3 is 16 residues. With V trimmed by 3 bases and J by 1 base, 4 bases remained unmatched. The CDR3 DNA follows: TGTGCCAGCAGTTTCGGACAGGGGGCACGGAACACTGAAGCTTTCTTT. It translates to CASSFGQGARNTEAFF.

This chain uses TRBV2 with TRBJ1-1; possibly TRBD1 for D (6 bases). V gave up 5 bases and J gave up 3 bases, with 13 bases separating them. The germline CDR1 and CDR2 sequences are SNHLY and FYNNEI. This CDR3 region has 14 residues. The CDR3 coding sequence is TGTGCCAGCAGTACAATAGGGGGTTACACTGAAGCTTTCTTT. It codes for CASSTIGGYTEAFF.

The CDR3 DNA reads as TGTGCCAGCAGTGAATACCTAGCGGGGAGCACAGATACGCAGTATTTT. This encodes CASSEYLAGSTDTQYF. The chain uses TRBV2 and TRBJ2-3; 9 bases are a match to TRBD2. The V and J ends lost 2 bases and 0 bases, in that order; junction bases with no gene match: 3. Germline assignment: CDR1 SNHLY and CDR2 FYNNEI. This CDR3 region has 16 residues.

CDR3 sequence: CASSSRDRVNYGYTF. The CDR3 region has the DNA TGTGCCAGCAGCTCCCGGGACAGGGTTAACTATGGCTACACCTTC. The chain uses TRBV14 and TRBJ1-2, with 9 bases that match TRBD1. V trimming: 5 bases; J trimming: 1 base; junction bases outside the gene matches: 5. This CDR3 comprises 15 residues. Per the germline V gene, CDR1 is SGHDN and CDR2 is FVKESK.

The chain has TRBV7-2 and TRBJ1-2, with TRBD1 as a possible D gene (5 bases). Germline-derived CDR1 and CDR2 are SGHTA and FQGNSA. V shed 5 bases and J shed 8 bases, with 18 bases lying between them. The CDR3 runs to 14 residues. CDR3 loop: CASSLQGGAGGYTF. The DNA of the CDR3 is TGTGCCAGCAGCCTCCAGGGCGGGGCAGGAGGCTACACCTTC.

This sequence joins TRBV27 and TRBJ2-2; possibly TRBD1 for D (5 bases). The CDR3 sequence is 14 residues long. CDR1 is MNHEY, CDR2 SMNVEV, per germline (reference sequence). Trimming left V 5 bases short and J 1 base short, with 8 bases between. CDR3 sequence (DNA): TGTGCCAGCAGTCCCCAGGGGAACACCGGGGAGCTGTTTTTT. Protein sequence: CASSPQGNTGELFF.

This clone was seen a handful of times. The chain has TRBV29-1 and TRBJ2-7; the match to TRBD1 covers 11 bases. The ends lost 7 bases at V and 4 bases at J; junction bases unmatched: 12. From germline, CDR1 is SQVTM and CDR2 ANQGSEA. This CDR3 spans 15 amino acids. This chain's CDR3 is CSARRTGGISYEQYF. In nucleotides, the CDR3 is TGCAGCGCTCGAAGGACAGGGGGCATTAGTTACGAGCAGTACTTC.

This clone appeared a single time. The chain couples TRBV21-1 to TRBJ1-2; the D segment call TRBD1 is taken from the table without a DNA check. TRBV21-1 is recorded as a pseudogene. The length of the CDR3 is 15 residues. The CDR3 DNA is TGTGCCAGCAGCAACGGGGGACAGGGCGACTATGGCTACACCTTC. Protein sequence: CASSNGGQGDYGYTF.

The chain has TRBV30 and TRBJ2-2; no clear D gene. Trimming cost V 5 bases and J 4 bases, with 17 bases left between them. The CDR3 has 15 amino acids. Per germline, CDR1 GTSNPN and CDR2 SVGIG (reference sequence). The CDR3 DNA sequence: TGTGCCTGGGGTTTGGCTAGTCTTGTCACCGGGGAGCTGTTTTTT. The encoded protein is CAWGLASLVTGELFF.

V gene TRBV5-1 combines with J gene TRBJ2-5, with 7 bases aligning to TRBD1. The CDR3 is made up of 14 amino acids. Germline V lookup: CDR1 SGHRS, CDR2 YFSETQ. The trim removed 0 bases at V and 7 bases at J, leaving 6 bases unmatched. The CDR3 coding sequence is TGCGCCAGCAGCTTGGCCAACAGGGGATCGACCCAGTACTTC. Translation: CASSLANRGSTQYF.

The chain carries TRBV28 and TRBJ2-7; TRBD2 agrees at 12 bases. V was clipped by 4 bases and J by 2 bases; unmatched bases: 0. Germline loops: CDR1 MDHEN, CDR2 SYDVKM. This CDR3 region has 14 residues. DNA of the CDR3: TGTGCCAGCAGTTCTAGCGGGGGGGCCTACGAGCAGTACTTC. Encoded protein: CASSSSGGAYEQYF.

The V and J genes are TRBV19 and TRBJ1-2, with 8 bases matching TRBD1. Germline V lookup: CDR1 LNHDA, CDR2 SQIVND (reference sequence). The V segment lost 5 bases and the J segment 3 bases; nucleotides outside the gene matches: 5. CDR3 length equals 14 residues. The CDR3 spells CASSGGQADYGYTF. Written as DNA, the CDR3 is TGTGCCAGTAGTGGGGGACAGGCTGACTATGGCTACACCTTC.

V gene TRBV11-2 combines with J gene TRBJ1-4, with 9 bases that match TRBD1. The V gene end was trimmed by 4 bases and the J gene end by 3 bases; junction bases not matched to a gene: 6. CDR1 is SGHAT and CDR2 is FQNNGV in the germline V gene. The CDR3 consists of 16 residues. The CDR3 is CASSSGQGWANEKLFF. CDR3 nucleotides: TGTGCCAGCAGCTCGGGACAGGGTTGGGCTAATGAAAAACTGTTTTTT.

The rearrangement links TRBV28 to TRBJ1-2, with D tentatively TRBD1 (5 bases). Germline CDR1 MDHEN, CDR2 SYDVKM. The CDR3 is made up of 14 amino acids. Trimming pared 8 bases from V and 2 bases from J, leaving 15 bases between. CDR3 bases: TGTGCCAGCTACGAAGGCCGGGGGAACTATGGCTACACCTTC. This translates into CASYEGRGNYGYTF.

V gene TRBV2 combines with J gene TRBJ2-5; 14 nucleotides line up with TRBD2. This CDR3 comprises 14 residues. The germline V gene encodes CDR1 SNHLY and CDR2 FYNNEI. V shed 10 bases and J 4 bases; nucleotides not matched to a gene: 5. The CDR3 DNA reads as TGTGCCAATAGACTAGCGGGGGGGACAGAGACCCAGTACTTC. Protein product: CANRLAGGTETQYF.

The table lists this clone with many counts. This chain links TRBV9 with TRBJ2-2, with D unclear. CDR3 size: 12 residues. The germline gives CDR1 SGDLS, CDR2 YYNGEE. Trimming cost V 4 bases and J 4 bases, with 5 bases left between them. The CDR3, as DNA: TGTGCCAGCAGCTCAATCACCGGGGAGCTGTTTTTT. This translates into CASSSITGELFF.

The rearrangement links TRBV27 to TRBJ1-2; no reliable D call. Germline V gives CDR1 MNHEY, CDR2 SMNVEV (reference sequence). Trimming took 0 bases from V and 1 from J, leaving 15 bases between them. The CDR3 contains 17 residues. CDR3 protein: CASSLSRGQVNNYGYTF. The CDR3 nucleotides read TGTGCCAGCAGTTTATCTCGAGGGCAGGTTAATAACTATGGCTACACCTTC.

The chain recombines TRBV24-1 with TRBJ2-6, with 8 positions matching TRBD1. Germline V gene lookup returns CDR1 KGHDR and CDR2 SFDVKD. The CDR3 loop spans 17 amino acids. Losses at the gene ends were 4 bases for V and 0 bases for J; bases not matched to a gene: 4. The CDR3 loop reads CATSEGTGLSGANVLTF. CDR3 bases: TGTGCCACCAGTGAAGGGACAGGCCTCTCTGGGGCCAACGTCCTGACTTTC.

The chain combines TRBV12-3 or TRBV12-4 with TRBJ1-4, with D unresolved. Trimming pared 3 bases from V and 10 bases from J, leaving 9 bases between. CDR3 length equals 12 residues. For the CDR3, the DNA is TGTGCCAGCAGTTTTTCGGGATTAAAACTGTTTTTT. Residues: CASSFSGLKLFF.

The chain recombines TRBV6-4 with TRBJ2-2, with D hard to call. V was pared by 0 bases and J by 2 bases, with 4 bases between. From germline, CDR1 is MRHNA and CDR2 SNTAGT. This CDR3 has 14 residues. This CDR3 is CASSDSTNTGELFF. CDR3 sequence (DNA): TGTGCCAGCAGTGACTCGACTAACACCGGGGAGCTGTTTTTT.

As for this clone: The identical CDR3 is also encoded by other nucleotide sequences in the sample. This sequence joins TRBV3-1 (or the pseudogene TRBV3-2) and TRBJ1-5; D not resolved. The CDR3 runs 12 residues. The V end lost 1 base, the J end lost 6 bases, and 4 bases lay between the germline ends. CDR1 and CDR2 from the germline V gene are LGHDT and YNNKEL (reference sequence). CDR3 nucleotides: TGTGCCAGCAGCCAAGGGAGTCAGCCCCAGCATTTT. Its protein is CASSQGSQPQHF.

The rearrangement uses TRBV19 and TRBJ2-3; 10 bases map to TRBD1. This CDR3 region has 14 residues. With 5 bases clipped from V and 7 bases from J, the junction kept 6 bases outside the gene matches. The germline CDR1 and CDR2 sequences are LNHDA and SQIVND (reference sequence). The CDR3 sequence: CASSLDRGSNTQYF. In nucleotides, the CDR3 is TGTGCCAGTAGTCTGGACAGGGGGTCAAATACGCAGTATTTT.

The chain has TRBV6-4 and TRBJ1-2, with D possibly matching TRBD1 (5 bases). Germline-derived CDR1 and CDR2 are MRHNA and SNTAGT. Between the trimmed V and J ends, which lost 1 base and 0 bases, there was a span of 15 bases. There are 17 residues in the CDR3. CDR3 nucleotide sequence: TGTGCCAGCAGTGACTTTCTGGGGACTCCGACTAACTATGGCTACACCTTC. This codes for CASSDFLGTPTNYGYTF.

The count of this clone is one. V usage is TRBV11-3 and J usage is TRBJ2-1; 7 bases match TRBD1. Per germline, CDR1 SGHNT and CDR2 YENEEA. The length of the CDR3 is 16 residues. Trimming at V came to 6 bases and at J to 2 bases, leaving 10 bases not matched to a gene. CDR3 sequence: CASSLGGRVTYNEQFF. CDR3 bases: TGTGCCAGCAGTCTAGGGGGCAGGGTAACCTACAATGAGCAGTTCTTC.